These 4 T cell receptor beta chains share one sample of origin, sequenced in a study of blood T cell repertoires in COVID-19. Assay used: immunoSEQ multiplex PCR; TCRdb lists only in-frame clones, some missing. The sample has roughly 130,000 clones; 84% are singletons. The sequenced material came from peripheral blood. Source of these receptors: a woman aged 60 to 75 with acute or convalescent COVID-19.

The chain employs TRBV5-5 and TRBJ1-5; D unclear. The CDR3 has 13 amino acids. V gave up 4 bases and J gave up 0 bases, with 5 bases separating them. The germline gives CDR1 SGHKS, CDR2 YYEKEE (reference sequence). This chain's CDR3 is CASSPYSNQPQHF. The CDR3 nucleotides read TGTGCCAGCAGCCCTTATAGCAATCAGCCCCAGCATTTT.

This chain's CDR3 is CASSPSPPGTAYNEQFF. Here the CDR3 DNA reads TGTGCCAGCAGCCCGTCGCCACCCGGGACAGCTTACAATGAGCAGTTCTTC. The chain is built from TRBV11-3 and TRBJ2-1, with 7 bases aligning to TRBD1. The trim removed 5 bases at V and 4 bases at J, leaving 14 bases unmatched. Germline V CDR1 and CDR2: SGHNT, YENEEA. The CDR3 has 17 residues.

This chain connects TRBV6-7 to TRBJ1-4; 7 bases agree with TRBD1. TRBV6-7 is an ORF; its function is uncertain. The CDR3 is made up of 16 amino acids. With 5 bases clipped from V and 5 bases from J, the junction kept 11 bases outside the gene matches. DNA for the CDR3: TGTGCCAGCAGTCCCGCCTCAGGGGGGCTCAATGAAAAACTGTTTTTT. This codes for CASSPASGGLNEKLFF.

The V gene is TRBV18, the J gene TRBJ1-6; D may be TRBD1 (6 bases). This CDR3 is built from 13 residues. V lost 6 bases to trimming and J lost 7 bases, with 10 bases between them. Germline assignment: CDR1 KGHSH and CDR2 LQKENI. The CDR3 loop is CASSLGTNSPLHF. CDR3 DNA: TGTGCCAGCTCCCTTGGGACAAATTCACCCCTCCACTTT.